These 3 T cell receptor beta chains originate from one sample sequenced in a study of tumor-infiltrating lymphocytes in primary liver carcinoma. Out of unsorted whole blood came the blood RNA, and germline DNA was extracted as well. Priming with a constant-region primer yielded TCR beta cDNA from around 0.45 ug total RNA. Investigators got TCR beta libraries out of three nested multiplex PCR rounds, done with slightly modified ARM-PCR. The first two PCR rounds used TRBV1-TRBV30 forward primers with a C-beta reverse primer, 9 to 10 cycles each. From the multiplex PCR reads, TCRdb called clonotypes with MiXCR, one entry per CDR3 protein. The sample consists of approximately 300,000 distinct CDR3 sequences, roughly 60% of them appearing once. The sample consisted of peripheral blood. These receptors came from a man between 35 and 55 years old with primary liver carcinoma and hepatitis B virus infection.

As to this clonotype: Relative to the germline gene, one junction end is altered; a read error may explain this. The V and J genes are TRBV4-2 and TRBJ1-5; a possible D gene is TRBD1 (5 bases). CDR3 length: 18 residues. Germline CDR1 is LGHNA and CDR2 is YNFKEQ. CDR3 bases: TGTGCCAGCAGCCAAGATGCGGACCGGGGGACCAGTAATCAGCCCCTGCATTTT. It specifies CASSQDADRGTSNQPLHF.

With regard to this clonotype: The junction departs from germline at one end; a sequencing error may be responsible. V gene TRBV5-1 combines with J gene TRBJ2-2; D perhaps matches TRBD2 (6 bases). The V gene's germline CDR1 is SGHRS and CDR2 YFSETQ. The CDR3 consists of 14 residues. This CDR3 reads CASSGLANTGELFF. The CDR3 DNA sequence: TGCGCCAGCAGCGGGCTAGCGAATACCGGGGAGCTGTTTTTT.

This clonotype was seen only a few times. This chain links TRBV6-1 with TRBJ2-5; 7 nucleotides line up with TRBD1. The CDR3 has 18 amino acids. Unmatched junction bases numbered 16, after V lost 2 bases and J lost 4 bases. The germline gives CDR1 MNHNS, CDR2 SASEGT. The CDR3 DNA sequence: TGTGCCAGCAGTGAATGGAGCGGAGACAGGGCCATAAGAGAGACCCAGTACTTC. It codes for CASSEWSGDRAIRETQYF.